Described below is a single T cell receptor (beta chain) sequence and its context. Germline lookup yields CDR1 SGHAT and CDR2 FQDESV (reference sequence). V lost 5 bases, J lost 1 base, and 8 bases lay in between. The CDR3 spans 13 residues. The data were produced by immunoSEQ multiplex PCR, yet TCRdb's version contains in-frame clones alone and is incomplete. The table has about 70,000 clones, 94% seen once; the top ten hold 0.58%. This entry comes from a study of T cell changes during pregnancy in multiple sclerosis. This TCR was sampled from a female donor with multiple sclerosis, enrolled in a pregnancy study. The V gene is TRBV11-1, the J gene TRBJ2-5; D might be TRBD1 (5 bases). Sample: peripheral blood, taken in the third trimester of pregnancy. The CDR3 loop is CASSRQIQETQYF. CDR3 nucleotide sequence: TGTGCCAGCAGCCGACAGATCCAAGAGACCCAGTACTTC. The entire variable domain, with the rest obtained from reference TRBV11-1 and TRBJ2-5, is as follows: EAEVAQSPRYKITEKSQAVAFWCDPISGHATLYWYRQILGQGPELLVQFQDESVVDDSQLPKDRFSAERLKGVDSTLKIQPAELGDSAMYLCASSRQIQETQYFGPGTRLLVL.